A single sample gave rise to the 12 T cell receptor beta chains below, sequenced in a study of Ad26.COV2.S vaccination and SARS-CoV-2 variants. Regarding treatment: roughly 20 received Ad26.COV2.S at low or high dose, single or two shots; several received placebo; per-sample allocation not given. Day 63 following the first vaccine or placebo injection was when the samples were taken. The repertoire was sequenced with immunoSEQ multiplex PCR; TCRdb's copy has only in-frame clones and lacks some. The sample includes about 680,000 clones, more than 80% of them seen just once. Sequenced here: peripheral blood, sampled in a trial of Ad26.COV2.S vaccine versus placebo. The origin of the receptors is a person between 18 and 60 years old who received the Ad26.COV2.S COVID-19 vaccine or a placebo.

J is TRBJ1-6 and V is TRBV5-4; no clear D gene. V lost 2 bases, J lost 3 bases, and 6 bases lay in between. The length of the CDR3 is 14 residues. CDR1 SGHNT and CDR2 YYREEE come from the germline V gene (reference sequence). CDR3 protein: CASSLRDYNSPLHF. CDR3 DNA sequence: TGTGCCAGCAGCTTAAGGGACTATAATTCACCCCTCCACTTT. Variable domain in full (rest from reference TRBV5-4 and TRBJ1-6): ETGVTQSPTHLIKTRGQQVTLRCSSQSGHNTVSWYQQALGQGPQFIFQYYREEENGRGNFPPRFSGLQFPNYSSELNVNALELDDSALYLCASSLRDYNSPLHFGNGTRLTVT.

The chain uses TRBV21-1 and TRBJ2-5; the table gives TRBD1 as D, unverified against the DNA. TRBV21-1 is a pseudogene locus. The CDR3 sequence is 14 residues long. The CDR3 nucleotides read TGTGCCAGCAGCAAAGACAGTCCTCAAGAGACCCAGTACTTC. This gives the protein CASSKDSPQETQYF.

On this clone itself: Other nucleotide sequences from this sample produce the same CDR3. CDR3 loop: CASSPGQGSSYEQYF. The DNA of the CDR3 is TGTGCCAGCTCACCCGGACAGGGAAGCTCCTACGAGCAGTACTTC. V is TRBV18 and J is TRBJ2-7; 8 nucleotides agree with TRBD1. The CDR3 spans 15 residues. Trimming cost V 3 bases and J 0 bases; bases outside gene matches: 4. CDR1 and CDR2 from the germline V gene are KGHSH and LQKENI.

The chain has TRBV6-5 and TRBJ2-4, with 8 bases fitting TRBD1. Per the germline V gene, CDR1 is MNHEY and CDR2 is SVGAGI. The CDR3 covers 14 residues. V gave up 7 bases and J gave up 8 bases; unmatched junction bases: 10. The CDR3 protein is CASNKQGEADIQYF. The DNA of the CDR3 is TGTGCCAGCAACAAACAGGGGGAGGCGGACATTCAGTACTTC.

The CDR3 here is CASSQGYRIYEQYF. The CDR3, as DNA: TGTGCCAGCAGCCAAGGCTACAGGATCTACGAGCAGTACTTC. V is TRBV3-1 (or the pseudogene TRBV3-2) and J is TRBJ2-7; possibly TRBD1 for D (5 bases). This CDR3 is 14 amino acids long. The germline V gene has CDR1 LGHDT and CDR2 YNNKEL (reference sequence). V was shortened by 1 base and J by 3 bases, with 10 bases between the two germline ends.

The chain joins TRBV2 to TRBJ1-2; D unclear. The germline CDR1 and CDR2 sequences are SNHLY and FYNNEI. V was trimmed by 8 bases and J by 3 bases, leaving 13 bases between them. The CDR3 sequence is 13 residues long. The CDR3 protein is CASAGGLDYGYTF. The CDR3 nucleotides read TGTGCCAGCGCGGGAGGGTTGGACTATGGCTACACCTTC. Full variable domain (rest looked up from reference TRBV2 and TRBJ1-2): EPEVTQTPSHQVTQMGQEVILRCVPISNHLYFYWYRQILGQKVEFLVSFYNNEISEKSEIFDDQFSVERPDGSNFTLKIRSTKLEDSAMYFCASAGGLDYGYTFGSGTRLTVV.

This chain's CDR3 is CASSLGTGNGYTF. As DNA, the CDR3 is TGTGCCAGCAGTCTCGGGACAGGGAATGGCTACACCTTC. V gene TRBV25-1 combines with J gene TRBJ1-2, with 9 positions matching TRBD1. V lost 5 bases, J lost 6 bases, and 4 bases stayed unmatched. The germline gives CDR1 MGHDK, CDR2 SYGVNS. The CDR3 sequence is 13 residues long.

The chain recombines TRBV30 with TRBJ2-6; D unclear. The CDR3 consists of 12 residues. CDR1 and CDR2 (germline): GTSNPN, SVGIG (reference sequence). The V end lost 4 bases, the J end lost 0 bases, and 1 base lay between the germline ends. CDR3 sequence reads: CAWNSGANVLTF. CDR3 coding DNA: TGTGCCTGGAACTCTGGGGCCAACGTCCTGACTTTC.

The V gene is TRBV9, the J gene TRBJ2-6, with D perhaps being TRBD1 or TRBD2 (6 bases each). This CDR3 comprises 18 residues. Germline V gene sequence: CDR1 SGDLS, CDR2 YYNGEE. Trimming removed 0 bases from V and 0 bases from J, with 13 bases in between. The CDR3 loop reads CASSVEARGGSGANVLTF. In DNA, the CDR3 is TGTGCCAGCAGCGTAGAAGCCAGGGGAGGCTCTGGGGCCAACGTCCTGACTTTC.

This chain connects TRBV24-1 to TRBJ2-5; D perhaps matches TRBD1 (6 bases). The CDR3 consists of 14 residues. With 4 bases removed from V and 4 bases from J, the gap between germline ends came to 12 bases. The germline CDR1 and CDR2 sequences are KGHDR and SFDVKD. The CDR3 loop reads CATSDAQGRETQYF. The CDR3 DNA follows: TGTGCCACCAGTGACGCACAGGGACGAGAGACCCAGTACTTC.

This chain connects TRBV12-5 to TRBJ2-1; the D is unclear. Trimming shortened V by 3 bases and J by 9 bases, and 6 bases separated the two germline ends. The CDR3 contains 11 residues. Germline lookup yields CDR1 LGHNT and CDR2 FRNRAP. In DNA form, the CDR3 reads TGTGCTAGTGGTTTAGGTTTTGAGCAGTTCTTC. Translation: CASGLGFEQFF.

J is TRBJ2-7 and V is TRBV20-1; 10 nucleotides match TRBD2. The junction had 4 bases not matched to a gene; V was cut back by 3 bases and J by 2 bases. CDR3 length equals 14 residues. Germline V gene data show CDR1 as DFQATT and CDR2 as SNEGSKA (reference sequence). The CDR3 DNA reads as TGCAGTGCTAGTCGGCTAGCGGGAGCCTACGAGCAGTACTTC. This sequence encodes CSASRLAGAYEQYF.